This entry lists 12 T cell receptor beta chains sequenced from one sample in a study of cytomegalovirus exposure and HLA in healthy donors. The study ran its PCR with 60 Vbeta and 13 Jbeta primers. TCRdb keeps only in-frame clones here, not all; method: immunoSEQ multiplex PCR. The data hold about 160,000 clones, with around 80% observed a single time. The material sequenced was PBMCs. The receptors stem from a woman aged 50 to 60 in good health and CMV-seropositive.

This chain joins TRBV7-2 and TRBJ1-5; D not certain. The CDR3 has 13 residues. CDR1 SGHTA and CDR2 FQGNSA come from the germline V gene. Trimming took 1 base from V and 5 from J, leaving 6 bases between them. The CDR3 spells CASSLGVDQPQHF. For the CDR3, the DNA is TGTGCCAGCAGCTTAGGTGTCGATCAGCCCCAGCATTTT.

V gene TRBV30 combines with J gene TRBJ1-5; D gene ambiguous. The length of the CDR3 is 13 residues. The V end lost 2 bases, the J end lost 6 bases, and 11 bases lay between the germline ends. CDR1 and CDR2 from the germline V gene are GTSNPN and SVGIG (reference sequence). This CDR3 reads CAWSSGVGQPQHF. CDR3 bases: TGTGCCTGGAGTAGTGGAGTCGGTCAGCCCCAGCATTTT.

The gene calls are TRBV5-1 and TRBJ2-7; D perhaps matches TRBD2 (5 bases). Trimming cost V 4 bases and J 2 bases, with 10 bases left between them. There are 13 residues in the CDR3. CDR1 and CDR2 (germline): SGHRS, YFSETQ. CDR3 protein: CASSAAGPYEQYF. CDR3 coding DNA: TGCGCCAGCAGCGCCGCGGGTCCCTACGAGCAGTACTTC.

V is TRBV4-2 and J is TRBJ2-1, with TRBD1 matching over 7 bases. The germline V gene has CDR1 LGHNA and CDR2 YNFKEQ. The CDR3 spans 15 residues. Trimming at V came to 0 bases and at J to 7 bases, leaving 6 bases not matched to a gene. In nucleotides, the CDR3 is TGTGCCAGCAGCCAAGACGGGGACAGAGGGAATGAGCAGTTCTTC. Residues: CASSQDGDRGNEQFF.

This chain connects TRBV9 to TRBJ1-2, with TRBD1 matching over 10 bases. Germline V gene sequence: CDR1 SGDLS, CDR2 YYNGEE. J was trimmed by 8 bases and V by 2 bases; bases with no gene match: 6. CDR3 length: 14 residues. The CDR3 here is CASSVSGTGVGYTF. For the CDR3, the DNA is TGTGCCAGCAGCGTTTCCGGGACAGGGGTCGGCTACACCTTC.

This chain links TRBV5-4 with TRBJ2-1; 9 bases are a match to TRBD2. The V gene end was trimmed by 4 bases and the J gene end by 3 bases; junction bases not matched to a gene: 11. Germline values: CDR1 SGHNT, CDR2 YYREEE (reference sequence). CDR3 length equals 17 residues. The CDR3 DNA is TGTGCCAGCAGCCCCATTGTTGGCGGGAGGGGCTACAATGAGCAGTTCTTC. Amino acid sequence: CASSPIVGGRGYNEQFF.

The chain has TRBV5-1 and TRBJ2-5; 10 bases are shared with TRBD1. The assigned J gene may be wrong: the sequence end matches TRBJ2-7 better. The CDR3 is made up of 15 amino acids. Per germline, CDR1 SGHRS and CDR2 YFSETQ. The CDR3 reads CASSLAVGTGDEQYF. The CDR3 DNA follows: TGCGCCAGCAGCTTGGCCGTCGGGACAGGGGACGAGCAGTACTTC.

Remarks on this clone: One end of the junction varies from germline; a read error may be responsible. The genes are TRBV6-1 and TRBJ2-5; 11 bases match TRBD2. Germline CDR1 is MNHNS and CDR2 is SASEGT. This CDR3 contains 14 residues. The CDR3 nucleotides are TGTGCCAGCAGCTTAGCGGGGGGGCAAGGGACCCAGTACTTC. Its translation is CASSLAGGQGTQYF.

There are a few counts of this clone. The CDR3 region is CASSSDRIWDQPQHF. The CDR3, as DNA: TGTGCCAGCAGCTCTGACAGGATTTGGGATCAGCCCCAGCATTTT. V and J are TRBV7-2 and TRBJ1-5; possibly TRBD1 for D (6 bases). This CDR3 region has 15 residues. The germline V gene encodes CDR1 SGHTA and CDR2 FQGNSA. With 4 bases removed from V and 5 bases from J, the gap between germline ends came to 15 bases.

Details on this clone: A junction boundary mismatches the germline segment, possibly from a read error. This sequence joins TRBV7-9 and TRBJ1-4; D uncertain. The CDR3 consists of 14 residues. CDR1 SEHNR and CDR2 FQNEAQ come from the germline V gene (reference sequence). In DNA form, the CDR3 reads TGTTCCAGCAGCTTAGTAGCGACTAATGAAAAACTGTTTTTT. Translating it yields CSSSLVATNEKLFF.

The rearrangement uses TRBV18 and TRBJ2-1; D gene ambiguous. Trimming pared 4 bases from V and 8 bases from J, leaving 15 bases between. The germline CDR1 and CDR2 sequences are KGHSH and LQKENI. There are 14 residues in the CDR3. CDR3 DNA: TGTGCCAGCTCACTAAGCCGGGTACACGATGAGCAGTTCTTC. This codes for CASSLSRVHDEQFF. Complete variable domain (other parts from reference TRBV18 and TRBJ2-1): NAGVMQNPRHLVRRRGQEARLRCSPMKGHSHVYWYRQLPEEGLKFMVYLQKENIIDESGMPKERFSAEFPKEGPSILRIQQVVRGDSAAYFCASSLSRVHDEQFFGPGTRLTVL.

This CDR3 is CASSGTVNQPQHF. The CDR3 bases are TGTGCCAGTAGCGGGACAGTGAATCAGCCCCAGCATTTT. The genes are TRBV19 and TRBJ1-5; 7 bases line up with TRBD1. Germline lookup yields CDR1 LNHDA and CDR2 SQIVND (reference sequence). V shed 6 bases, J shed 4 bases, and the junction held 3 bases outside the gene matches. CDR3 length equals 13 residues.